This is a list of T cell receptor beta chains from one sample in a study of T cells in Graves' hyperthyroidism and ophthalmopathy. Using its own MiXCR run on the multiplex PCR reads, TCRdb lists one record per CDR3 protein. The sample has approximately 520,000 distinct CDR3 sequences, roughly a quarter seen once. Specimen: blood. These receptors were obtained from a woman aged 25 to 39 with Graves' ophthalmopathy. The CDR3 runs from the conserved cysteine through the conserved F or W. D genes are given only for firm matches. The listing skips clone size in some rows; elsewhere it reads once, few, many or a size class.

v_gene	abundance	d_gene	j_gene	CDR3nt	CDR3aa
TRBV11-1	many	TRBD1	TRBJ2-5	TGTGCCAGCAGCCGTGGACAGGAAGAGACCCAGTACTTC	CASSRGQEETQYF
TRBV10-2	many	-	TRBJ1-3	TGCGCCAGCAGTGAGTCGTCACCGCGGGACACCATATATTTT	CASSESSPRDTIYF
TRBV20-1	many	-	TRBJ2-7	TGCAGTACCCCCGGGCAGCAGACAGGCGAGCAGTACTTC	CSTPGQQTGEQYF
TRBV28	many	TRBD1	TRBJ2-2	TGTGCCAGCAGTTTCGAGACAGGGGAAACCGGGGAGCTGTTTTTT	CASSFETGETGELFF
TRBV5-6	many	TRBD1	TRBJ2-2	TGTGCCAGCAGCTTGTTCGGGACAGCGAACACCGGGGAGCTGTTTTTT	CASSLFGTANTGELFF
TRBV12-3/TRBV12-4	many	TRBD1	TRBJ2-5	TGTGCCAGCAGTTCGAACACAGGGGAAGAGACCCAGTACTTC	CASSSNTGEETQYF
TRBV6-5	many	-	TRBJ1-1	TGTGCCAGCGCAAAGCAGGGGTTGGATCCTGAAGCTTTCTTT	CASAKQGLDPEAFF
TRBV29-1	few	-	TRBJ2-7	TGCAGCGTCCACGGGGGGACAGGCGCCTACGAGCAGTACTTC	CSVHGGTGAYEQYF
TRBV25-1	many	-	TRBJ2-7	TGTGCCAGCAACGGGAAAACCTACGAGCAGTACTTC	CASNGKTYEQYF
TRBV5-6	-	-	TRBJ1-1	TGTGCCAGCAGCTTGATCGTGTCCACTGAAGCTTTCTTT	CASSLIVSTEAFF
TRBV7-3	many	-	TRBJ2-2	TGTGCCAGCAGCTTAGGGGGGGCCCGGGAGCTGTTTTTT	CASSLGGARELFF
TRBV20-1	few	TRBD1	TRBJ1-2	TGCAGTGCTAGTTCAGGGACAGGGGTTCGAAATGGCTACACCTTC	CSASSGTGVRNGYTF